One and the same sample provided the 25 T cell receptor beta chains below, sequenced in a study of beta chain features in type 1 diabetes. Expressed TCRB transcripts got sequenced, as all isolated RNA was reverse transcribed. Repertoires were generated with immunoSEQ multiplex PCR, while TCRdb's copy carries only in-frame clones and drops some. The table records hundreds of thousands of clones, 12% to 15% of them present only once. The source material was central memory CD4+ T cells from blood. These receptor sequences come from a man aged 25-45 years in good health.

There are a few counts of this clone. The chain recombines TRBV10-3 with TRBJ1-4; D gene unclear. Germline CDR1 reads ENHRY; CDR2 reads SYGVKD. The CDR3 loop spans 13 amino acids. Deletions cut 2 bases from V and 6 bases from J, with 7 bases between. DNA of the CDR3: TGTGCCATCAGTGAGGGGGTTGATGAAAAACTGTTTTTT. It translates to CAISEGVDEKLFF.

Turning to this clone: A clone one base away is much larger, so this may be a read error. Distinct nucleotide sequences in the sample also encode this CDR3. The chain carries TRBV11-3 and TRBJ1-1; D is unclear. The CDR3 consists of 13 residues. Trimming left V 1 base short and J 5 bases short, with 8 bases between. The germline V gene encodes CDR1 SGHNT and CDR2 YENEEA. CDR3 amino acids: CASSLGAGTEAFF. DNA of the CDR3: TGTGCCAGCAGCTTAGGGGCCGGGACTGAAGCTTTCTTT.

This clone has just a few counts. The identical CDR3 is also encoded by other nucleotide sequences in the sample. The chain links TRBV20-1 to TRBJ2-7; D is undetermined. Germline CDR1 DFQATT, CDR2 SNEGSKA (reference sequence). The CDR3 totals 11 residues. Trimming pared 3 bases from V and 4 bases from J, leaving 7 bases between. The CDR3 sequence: CSARGVYEQYF. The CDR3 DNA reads TGCAGTGCTAGGGGCGTATACGAGCAGTACTTC.

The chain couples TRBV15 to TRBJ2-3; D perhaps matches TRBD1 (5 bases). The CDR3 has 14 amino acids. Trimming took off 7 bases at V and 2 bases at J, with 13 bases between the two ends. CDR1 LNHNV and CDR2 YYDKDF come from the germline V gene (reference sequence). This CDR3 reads CATKRDSYTDTQYF. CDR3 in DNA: TGTGCCACCAAAAGAGACAGTTACACAGATACGCAGTATTTT.

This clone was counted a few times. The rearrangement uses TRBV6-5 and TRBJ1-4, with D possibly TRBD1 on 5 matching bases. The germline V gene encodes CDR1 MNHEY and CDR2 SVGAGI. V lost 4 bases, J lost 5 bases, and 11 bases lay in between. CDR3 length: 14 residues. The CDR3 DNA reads TGTGCCAGCAGTTCCCGGGGCAGGAATGAAAAACTGTTTTTT. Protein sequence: CASSSRGRNEKLFF.

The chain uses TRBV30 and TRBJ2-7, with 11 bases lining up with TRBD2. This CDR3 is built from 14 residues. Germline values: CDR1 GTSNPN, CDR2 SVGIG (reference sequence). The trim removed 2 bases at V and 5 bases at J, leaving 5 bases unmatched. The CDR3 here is CAWSSASGRNEQYV. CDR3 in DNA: TGTGCCTGGAGTTCTGCTAGCGGGAGGAACGAGCAGTACGTC.

CDR3 amino acids: CASSQSCRSRPYEQYV. CDR3 bases: TGCGCCAGCAGTCAATCCTGCAGGTCTAGACCCTACGAGCAGTACGTC. This rearrangement joins TRBV23-1 to TRBJ2-7; unclear D gene. TRBV23-1 is an ORF; its function is uncertain. The CDR3 is 16 amino acids. Trimming stripped 0 bases from V and 2 bases from J, with 14 bases between.

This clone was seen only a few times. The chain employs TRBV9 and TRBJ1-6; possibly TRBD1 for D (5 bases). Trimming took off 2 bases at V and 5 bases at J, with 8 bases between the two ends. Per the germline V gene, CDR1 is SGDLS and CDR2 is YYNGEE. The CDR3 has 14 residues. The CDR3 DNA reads TGTGCCAGCAGCGTTAGAGGGGATAATTCACCCCTCCACTTT. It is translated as CASSVRGDNSPLHF.

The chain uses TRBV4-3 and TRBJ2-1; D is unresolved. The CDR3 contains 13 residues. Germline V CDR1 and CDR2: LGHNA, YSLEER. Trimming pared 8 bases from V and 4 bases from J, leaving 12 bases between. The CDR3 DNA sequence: TGCGCCAGCTCTGTGTGGGCTTACAATGAGCAGTTCTTC. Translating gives CASSVWAYNEQFF.

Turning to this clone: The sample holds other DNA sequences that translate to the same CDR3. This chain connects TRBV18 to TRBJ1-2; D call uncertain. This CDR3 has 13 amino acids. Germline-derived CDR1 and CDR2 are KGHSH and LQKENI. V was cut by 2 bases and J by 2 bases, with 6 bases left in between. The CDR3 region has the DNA TGTGCCAGCTCACCAGAGGAGAACTATGGCTACACCTTC. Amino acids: CASSPEENYGYTF.

CDR3 loop: CASSLVQGVNEKLFF. In DNA form, the CDR3 reads TGTGCCAGCAGCTTAGTCCAGGGGGTTAATGAAAAACTGTTTTTT. The chain combines TRBV7-9 with TRBJ1-4; TRBD1 matches at 7 bases. Looked up from germline, CDR1 is SEHNR and CDR2 is FQNEAQ (reference sequence). With V trimmed by 1 base and J by 4 bases, 3 bases remained unmatched. The CDR3 runs to 15 residues.

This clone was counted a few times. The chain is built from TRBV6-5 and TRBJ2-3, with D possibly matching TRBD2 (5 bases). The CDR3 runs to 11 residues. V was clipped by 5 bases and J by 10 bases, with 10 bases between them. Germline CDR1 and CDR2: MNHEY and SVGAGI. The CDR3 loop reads CASSPGKAQYF. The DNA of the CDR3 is TGTGCCAGCAGTCCGGGGAAAGCGCAGTATTTT.

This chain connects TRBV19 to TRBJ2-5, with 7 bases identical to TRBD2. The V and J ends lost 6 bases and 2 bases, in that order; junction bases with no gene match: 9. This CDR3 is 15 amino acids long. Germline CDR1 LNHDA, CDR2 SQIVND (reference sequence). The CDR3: CASRGGTVLQETQYF. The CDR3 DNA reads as TGTGCCAGTAGGGGAGGGACGGTCCTACAAGAGACCCAGTACTTC.

The CDR3 sequence: CASSSPRQAPYGYTF. The DNA for the CDR3 is TGTGCCAGCAGTTCCCCCAGACAGGCCCCCTATGGCTACACCTTC. The chain combines TRBV27 with TRBJ1-2; the D gene is possibly TRBD1 (6 bases). Looked up from germline, CDR1 is MNHEY and CDR2 is SMNVEV (reference sequence). With 4 bases removed from V and 4 bases from J, the gap between germline ends came to 16 bases. This CDR3 comprises 15 residues.

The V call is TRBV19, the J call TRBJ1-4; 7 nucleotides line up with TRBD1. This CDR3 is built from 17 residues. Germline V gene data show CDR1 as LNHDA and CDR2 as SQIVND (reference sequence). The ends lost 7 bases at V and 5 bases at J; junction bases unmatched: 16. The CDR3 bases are TGTGCCAGTAACAGCCAAGGGGGCCGGGTCCCGAATGAAAAACTGTTTTTT. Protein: CASNSQGGRVPNEKLFF. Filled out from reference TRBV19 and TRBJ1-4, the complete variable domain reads DGGITQSPKYLFRKEGQNVTLSCEQNLNHDAMYWYRQDPGQGLRLIYYSQIVNDFQKGDIAEGYSVSREKKESFPLTVTSAQKNPTAFYLCASNSQGGRVPNEKLFFGSGTQLSVL.

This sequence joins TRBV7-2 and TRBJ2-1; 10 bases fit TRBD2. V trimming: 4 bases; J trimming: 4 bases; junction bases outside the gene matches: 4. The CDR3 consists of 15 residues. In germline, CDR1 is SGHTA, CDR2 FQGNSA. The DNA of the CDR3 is TGTGCCAGCAGCTCTACTAGCGGGGTGTACAATGAGCAGTTCTTC. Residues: CASSSTSGVYNEQFF.

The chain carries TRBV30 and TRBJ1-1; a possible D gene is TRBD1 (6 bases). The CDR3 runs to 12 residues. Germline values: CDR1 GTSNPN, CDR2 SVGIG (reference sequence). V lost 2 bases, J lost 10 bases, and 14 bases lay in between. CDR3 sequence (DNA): TGTGCCTGGAGTCAGGGGACTTTTGTAGCTTTCTTT. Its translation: CAWSQGTFVAFF.

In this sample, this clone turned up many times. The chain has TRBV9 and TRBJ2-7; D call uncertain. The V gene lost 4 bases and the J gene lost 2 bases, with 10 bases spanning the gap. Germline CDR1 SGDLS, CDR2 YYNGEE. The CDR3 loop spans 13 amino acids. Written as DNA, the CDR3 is TGTGCCAGCAGCTCTAAAACGCCCTACGAGCAGTACGTC. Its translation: CASSSKTPYEQYV.

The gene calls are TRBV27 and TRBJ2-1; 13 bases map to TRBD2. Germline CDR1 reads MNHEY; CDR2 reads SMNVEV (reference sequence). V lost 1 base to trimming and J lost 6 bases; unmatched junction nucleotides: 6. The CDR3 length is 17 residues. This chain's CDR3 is CASSLFRLAGGSNEQFF. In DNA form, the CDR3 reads TGTGCCAGCAGTTTATTTAGACTAGCGGGAGGCTCCAATGAGCAGTTCTTC.

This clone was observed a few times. The DNA of the CDR3 is TGTGCCAGCAGCCAAGGGACCTCGTGGGGAAACACCATATATTTT. Translating it yields CASSQGTSWGNTIYF. The chain links TRBV5-4 to TRBJ1-3; D is possibly TRBD1 (5 bases). V was cut by 4 bases and J by 4 bases, with 15 bases left in between. The germline V gene encodes CDR1 SGHNT and CDR2 YYREEE (reference sequence). The CDR3 covers 15 residues.

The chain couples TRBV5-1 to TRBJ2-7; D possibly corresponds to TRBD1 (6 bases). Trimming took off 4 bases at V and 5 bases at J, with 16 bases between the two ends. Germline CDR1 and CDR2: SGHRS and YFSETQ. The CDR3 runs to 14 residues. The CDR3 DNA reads TGCGCCAGCAGCCGAACAGGGTCTGGCCACGAGCAGTACGTC. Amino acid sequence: CASSRTGSGHEQYV.

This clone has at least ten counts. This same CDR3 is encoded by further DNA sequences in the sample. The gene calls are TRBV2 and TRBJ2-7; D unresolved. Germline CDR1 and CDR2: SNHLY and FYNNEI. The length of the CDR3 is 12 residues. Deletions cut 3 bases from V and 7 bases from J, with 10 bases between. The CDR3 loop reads CASSDDRVEQYF. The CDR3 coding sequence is TGTGCCAGCAGTGATGATAGGGTTGAGCAGTACTTC.

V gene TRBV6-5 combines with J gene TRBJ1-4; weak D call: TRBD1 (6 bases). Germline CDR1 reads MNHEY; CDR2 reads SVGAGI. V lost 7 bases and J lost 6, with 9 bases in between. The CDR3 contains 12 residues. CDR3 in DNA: TGTGCCAGCAAACAGGGACATGAAAAACTGTTTTTT. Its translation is CASKQGHEKLFF.

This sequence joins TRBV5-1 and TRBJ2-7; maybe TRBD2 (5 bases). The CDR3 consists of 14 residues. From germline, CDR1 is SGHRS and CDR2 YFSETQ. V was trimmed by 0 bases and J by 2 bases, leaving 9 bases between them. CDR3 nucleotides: TGCGCCAGCAGCTTGGGCAGCGGTGCCTACGAGCAGTACTTC. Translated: CASSLGSGAYEQYF.

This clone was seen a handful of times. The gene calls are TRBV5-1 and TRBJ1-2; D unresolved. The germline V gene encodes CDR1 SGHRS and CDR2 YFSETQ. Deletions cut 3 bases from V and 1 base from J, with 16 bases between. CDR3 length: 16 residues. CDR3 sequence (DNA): TGCGCCAGCAGCTCCGCCGGAGAGGCCTATAACTATGGCTACACCTTC. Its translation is CASSSAGEAYNYGYTF.